The next 22 T cell receptor beta chains were all read from a single sample in a study of technical replicates of blood from four donors. Sequencing used immunoSEQ multiplex PCR; TCRdb keeps in-frame clones, though not all of them. The sample includes approximately 73,000 clones, around 92% of them seen just once. Sequenced sample: T cells isolated from PBMCs. These receptors all come from a human donor in good health.

This clone occurred once. The chain joins TRBV11-2 to TRBJ2-3; D not resolved. The CDR3 is made up of 12 amino acids. V shed 5 bases and J shed 6 bases, with 9 bases lying between them. Germline CDR1 SGHAT, CDR2 FQNNGV. The CDR3: CASSIGRDTQYF. The CDR3 DNA sequence: TGTGCCAGCAGCATAGGCAGGGATACGCAGTATTTT.

This chain uses TRBV10-1 with TRBJ2-1; no definite D call. Trimming removed 1 base at V and 7 bases at J, with 11 bases between. Germline assignment: CDR1 WNHNN and CDR2 SYGVQD (reference sequence). The CDR3 is 14 residues long. The CDR3 spells CASSEYRRENEQFF. The CDR3 DNA reads as TGCGCCAGCAGTGAGTATCGTAGAGAGAATGAGCAGTTCTTC.

The rearrangement joins TRBV15 to TRBJ1-4, with D possibly being TRBD1 (6 bases). This CDR3 is built from 10 residues. The V end was cut by 11 bases, the J end by 11 bases, with 12 bases between. Germline assignment: CDR1 LNHNV and CDR2 YYDKDF (reference sequence). The CDR3 DNA follows: TGTGCCCCAGGGGTCGATAAACTGTTTTTT. Translating it yields CAPGVDKLFF.

This clone is a singleton in its sample. V gene TRBV19 combines with J gene TRBJ1-5; D perhaps matches TRBD1 (6 bases). CDR3 length: 17 residues. CDR1 and CDR2 (germline): LNHDA, SQIVND (reference sequence). Trimming left V 7 bases short and J 4 bases short, with 23 bases between. CDR3 nucleotide sequence: TGTGCCAGTACGAGCGGGACAACCCCTCTACTGAATCAGCCCCAGCATTTT. Translation: CASTSGTTPLLNQPQHF.

This sequence joins TRBV27 and TRBJ2-2; 13 bases are a match to TRBD2. The germline V gene encodes CDR1 MNHEY and CDR2 SMNVEV (reference sequence). The CDR3 consists of 16 residues. The V and J ends lost 7 bases and 7 bases, in that order; junction bases with no gene match: 9. This CDR3 is CASTGLAGTISGELFF. In DNA form, the CDR3 reads TGTGCCAGCACGGGACTAGCGGGAACCATTAGCGGGGAGCTGTTTTTT.

This chain connects TRBV4-1 to TRBJ2-6; 8 bases fit TRBD1. V was clipped by 3 bases and J by 2 bases; unmatched bases: 18. The CDR3 runs to 21 residues. Germline V gene data show CDR1 as MGHRA and CDR2 as YSYEKL. The DNA for the CDR3 is TGCGCCAGCAGCCATCCTACCCGAGGGACAGGTCTAACACCTGGGGCCAACGTCCTGACTTTC. Translating it yields CASSHPTRGTGLTPGANVLTF.

V and J are TRBV18 and TRBJ2-7, with 8 bases fitting TRBD2. CDR3 length: 14 residues. Germline V CDR1 and CDR2: KGHSH, LQKENI. The trim removed 5 bases at V and 6 bases at J, leaving 9 bases unmatched. As DNA, the CDR3 is TGTGCCAGCTCATCCCAGCGGGAGACCTCCGAGCAGTACTTC. Residues: CASSSQRETSEQYF.

J is TRBJ1-1 and V is TRBV27; D gene ambiguous. This CDR3 has 13 amino acids. Trimming removed 0 bases at V and 11 bases at J, with 13 bases between. Germline V gene lookup returns CDR1 MNHEY and CDR2 SMNVEV (reference sequence). The CDR3 here is CASSLSGSLSAFF. The CDR3 coding sequence is TGTGCCAGCAGTTTATCAGGGAGCCTTTCCGCTTTCTTT.

The chain recombines TRBV28 with TRBJ2-7; D is perhaps TRBD2 (6 bases). Trimming removed 5 bases at V and 4 bases at J, with 18 bases between. The CDR3 has 15 amino acids. Germline V CDR1 and CDR2: MDHEN, SYDVKM. In DNA form, the CDR3 reads TGTGCCAGCAGTCTCCCGGTGGAGGGGACTTACGAGCAGTACTTC. Translation: CASSLPVEGTYEQYF.

The chain recombines TRBV5-4 with TRBJ2-7; 8 nucleotides line up with TRBD1. The CDR3 contains 16 residues. CDR1 SGHNT and CDR2 YYREEE come from the germline V gene (reference sequence). J was trimmed by 2 bases and V by 0 bases; bases with no gene match: 7. The DNA for the CDR3 is TGTGCCAGCAGCTTGGGTCCAGGGGGCATGACCTACGAGCAGTACTTC. Translating it yields CASSLGPGGMTYEQYF. Full variable domain (rest looked up from reference TRBV5-4 and TRBJ2-7): ETGVTQSPTHLIKTRGQQVTLRCSSQSGHNTVSWYQQALGQGPQFIFQYYREEENGRGNFPPRFSGLQFPNYSSELNVNALELDDSALYLCASSLGPGGMTYEQYFGPGTRLTVT.

The CDR3 nucleotides are TGTGCCAGCAGCTTGGATTCACTAGCGCTACCTGGAACATACAATGAGCAGTTCTTC. Its protein is CASSLDSLALPGTYNEQFF. The rearrangement links TRBV5-4 to TRBJ2-1, with TRBD2 identical over 7 bases. Germline CDR1 is SGHNT and CDR2 is YYREEE (reference sequence). The CDR3 spans 19 residues. V lost 0 bases, J lost 4 bases, and 16 bases stayed unmatched.

The CDR3: CASSFRQGSNQPQHF. CDR3 DNA sequence: TGTGCCAGCAGTTTCCGACAGGGCAGCAATCAGCCCCAGCATTTT. The chain recombines TRBV28 with TRBJ1-5; 7 bases are shared with TRBD1. The germline V gene encodes CDR1 MDHEN and CDR2 SYDVKM. The CDR3 loop spans 15 amino acids. V lost 3 bases, J lost 1 base, and 3 bases stayed unmatched.

The gene calls are TRBV27 and TRBJ1-5; TRBD1 is a possible D gene (5 bases). Germline-derived CDR1 and CDR2 are MNHEY and SMNVEV (reference sequence). V lost 6 bases to trimming and J lost 4 bases, with 7 bases between them. The CDR3 covers 12 residues. The CDR3 loop reads CASSGGNQPQHF. The CDR3, as DNA: TGTGCCAGCAGCGGGGGTAATCAGCCCCAGCATTTT.

The chain employs TRBV11-2 and TRBJ2-4, with 7 bases matching TRBD2. Germline CDR1 and CDR2: SGHAT and FQNNGV. The CDR3 has 16 residues. With V trimmed by 5 bases and J by 3 bases, 10 bases remained unmatched. The CDR3 nucleotides read TGTGCCAGCAGCCAAAGAGACCTAGCGGACAAAAACATTCAGTACTTC. Protein: CASSQRDLADKNIQYF.

CDR3 sequence reads: CASSLAVSSGVTDTQYF. The DNA for the CDR3 is TGTGCCAGCAGCTTGGCCGTGTCTAGCGGGGTCACAGATACGCAGTATTTT. The rearrangement links TRBV5-8 to TRBJ2-3; 9 nucleotides agree with TRBD2. Germline CDR1 SGHTS, CDR2 YDEGEE. The CDR3 totals 17 residues. The trim removed 0 bases at V and 2 bases at J, leaving 7 bases unmatched.

V gene TRBV19 combines with J gene TRBJ2-7; 7 nucleotides line up with TRBD2. The junction had 6 bases not matched to a gene; V was cut back by 5 bases and J by 2 bases. The CDR3 totals 14 residues. Germline CDR1 LNHDA, CDR2 SQIVND (reference sequence). The CDR3 region is CASSSLAETYEQYF. CDR3 in DNA: TGTGCCAGTAGTTCCCTAGCGGAGACCTACGAGCAGTACTTC. Together with reference TRBV19 and TRBJ2-7, the CDR3 gives the full variable domain: DGGITQSPKYLFRKEGQNVTLSCEQNLNHDAMYWYRQDPGQGLRLIYYSQIVNDFQKGDIAEGYSVSREKKESFPLTVTSAQKNPTAFYLCASSSLAETYEQYFGPGTRLTVT.

This clone has just a few counts. The chain combines TRBV30 with TRBJ1-5, with 8 bases fitting TRBD1. V trimming: 0 bases; J trimming: 7 bases; junction bases outside the gene matches: 11. The CDR3 covers 16 residues. From germline, CDR1 is GTSNPN and CDR2 SVGIG (reference sequence). The CDR3 protein is CAWSVRGGQGAQPQHF. CDR3 DNA: TGTGCCTGGAGTGTACGGGGAGGGCAGGGGGCCCAGCCCCAGCATTTT.

V is TRBV27 and J is TRBJ1-1, with D uncertain. V lost 5 bases to trimming and J lost 3 bases, with 7 bases between them. Germline V CDR1 and CDR2: MNHEY, SMNVEV (reference sequence). The CDR3 spans 12 residues. In DNA form, the CDR3 reads TGTGCCAGCAGTCCCGGGGACACTGAAGCTTTCTTT. Its protein product is CASSPGDTEAFF.

The CDR3 is CASREGVYTGTEAFF. The CDR3 region has the DNA TGTGCCAGCAGAGAAGGAGTATATACAGGGACTGAAGCTTTCTTT. The chain uses TRBV27 and TRBJ1-1; TRBD1 is a possible D gene (6 bases). V was shortened by 6 bases and J by 5 bases, with 19 bases between the two germline ends. The CDR3 extends over 15 amino acids. From germline, CDR1 is MNHEY and CDR2 SMNVEV (reference sequence).

CDR3 DNA: TGTGCCAGCAGCCGGGGGAGGGATCAGCCCCAGCATTTT. The encoded protein is CASSRGRDQPQHF. The rearrangement joins TRBV9 to TRBJ1-5, with D perhaps matching TRBD1 (5 bases). V was trimmed by 4 bases and J by 5 bases, leaving 10 bases between them. Germline V gives CDR1 SGDLS, CDR2 YYNGEE. This CDR3 is built from 13 residues.

This chain joins TRBV7-9 and TRBJ1-1, with D unclear. This CDR3 is built from 14 residues. Germline CDR1 is SEHNR and CDR2 is FQNEAQ (reference sequence). With 3 bases removed from V and 2 bases from J, the gap between germline ends came to 10 bases. This CDR3 is CASSFGATNTEAFF. In DNA, the CDR3 is TGTGCCAGCAGCTTTGGAGCTACTAACACTGAAGCTTTCTTT.

This sequence joins TRBV9 and TRBJ2-1; TRBD2 matches at 11 bases. This CDR3 region has 19 residues. J lost 1 base, V lost 1 base, and 10 bases had no gene match. Germline lookup yields CDR1 SGDLS and CDR2 YYNGEE. CDR3: CASSVLGTSGRGSYNEQFF. As DNA, the CDR3 is TGTGCCAGCAGCGTACTGGGGACTAGCGGTAGGGGATCCTACAATGAGCAGTTCTTC.